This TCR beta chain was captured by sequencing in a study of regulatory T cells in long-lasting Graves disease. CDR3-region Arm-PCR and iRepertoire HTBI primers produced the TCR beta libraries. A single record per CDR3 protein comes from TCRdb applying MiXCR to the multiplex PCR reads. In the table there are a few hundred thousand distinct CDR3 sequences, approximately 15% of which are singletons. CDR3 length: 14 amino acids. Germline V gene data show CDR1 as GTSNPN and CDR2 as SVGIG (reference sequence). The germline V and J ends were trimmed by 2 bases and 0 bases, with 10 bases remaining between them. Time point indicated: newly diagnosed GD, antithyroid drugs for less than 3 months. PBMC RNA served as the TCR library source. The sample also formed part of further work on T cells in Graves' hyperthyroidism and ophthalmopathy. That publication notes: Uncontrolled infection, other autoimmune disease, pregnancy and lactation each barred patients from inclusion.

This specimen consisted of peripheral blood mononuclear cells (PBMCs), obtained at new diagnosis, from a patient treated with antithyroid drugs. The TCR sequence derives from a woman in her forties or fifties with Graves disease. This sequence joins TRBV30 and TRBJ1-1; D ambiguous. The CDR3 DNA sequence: TGTGCCTGGAGTCGTGTCCCCATGAACACTGAAGCTTTCTTT. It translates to CAWSRVPMNTEAFF.